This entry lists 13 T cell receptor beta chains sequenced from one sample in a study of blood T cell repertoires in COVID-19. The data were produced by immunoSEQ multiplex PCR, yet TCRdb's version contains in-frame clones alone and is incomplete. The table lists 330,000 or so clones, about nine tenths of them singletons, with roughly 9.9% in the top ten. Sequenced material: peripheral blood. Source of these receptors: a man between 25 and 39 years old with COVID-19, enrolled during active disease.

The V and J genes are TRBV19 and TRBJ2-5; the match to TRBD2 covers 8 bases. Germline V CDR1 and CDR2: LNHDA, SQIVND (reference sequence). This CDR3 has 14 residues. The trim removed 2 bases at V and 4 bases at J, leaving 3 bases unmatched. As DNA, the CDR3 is TGTGCCAGTAGTATAAGGAGCGGGGGAGAGACCCAGTACTTC. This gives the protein CASSIRSGGETQYF.

The CDR3 DNA is TGTGCCAGCAGCTTAGCCGGAGCGGTTTACAATGAGCAGTTCTTC. This encodes CASSLAGAVYNEQFF. The genes are TRBV7-2 and TRBJ2-1, with D perhaps matching TRBD2 (5 bases). This CDR3 contains 15 residues. The germline gives CDR1 SGHTA, CDR2 FQGNSA. V lost 0 bases and J lost 4, with 10 bases in between.

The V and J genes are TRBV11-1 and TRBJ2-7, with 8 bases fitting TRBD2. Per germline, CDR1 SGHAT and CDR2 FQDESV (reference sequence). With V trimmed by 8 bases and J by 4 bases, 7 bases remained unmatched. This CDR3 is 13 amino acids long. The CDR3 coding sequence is TGTGCCAGCCGCGGGAGGTTAAGTTACGAGCAGTACTTC. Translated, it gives CASRGRLSYEQYF.

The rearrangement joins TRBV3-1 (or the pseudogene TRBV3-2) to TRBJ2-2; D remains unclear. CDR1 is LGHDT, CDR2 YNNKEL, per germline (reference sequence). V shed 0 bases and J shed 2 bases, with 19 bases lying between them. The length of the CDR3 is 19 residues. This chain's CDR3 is CASSQDPFGGNLNTGELFF. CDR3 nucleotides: TGTGCCAGCAGCCAAGATCCCTTCGGCGGCAATCTCAACACCGGGGAGCTGTTTTTT.

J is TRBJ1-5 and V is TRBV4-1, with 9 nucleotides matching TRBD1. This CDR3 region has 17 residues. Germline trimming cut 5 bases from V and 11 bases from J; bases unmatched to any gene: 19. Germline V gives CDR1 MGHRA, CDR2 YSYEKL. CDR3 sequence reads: CASSDYFGTGSTEAQHF. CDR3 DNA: TGCGCCAGCAGCGACTACTTCGGGACAGGGAGTACGGAGGCCCAGCATTTT.

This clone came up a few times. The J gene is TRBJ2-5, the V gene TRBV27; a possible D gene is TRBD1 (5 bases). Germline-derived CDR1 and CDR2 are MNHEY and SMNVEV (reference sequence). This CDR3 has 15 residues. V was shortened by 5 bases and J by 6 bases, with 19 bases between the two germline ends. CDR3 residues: CASSNLTTGWKTQYF. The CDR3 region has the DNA TGTGCCAGCAGTAACTTAACCACAGGCTGGAAGACCCAGTACTTC.

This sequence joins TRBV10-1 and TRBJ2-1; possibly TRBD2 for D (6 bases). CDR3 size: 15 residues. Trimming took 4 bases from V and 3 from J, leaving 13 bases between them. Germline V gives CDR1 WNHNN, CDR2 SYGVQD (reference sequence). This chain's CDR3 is CASSVERAHYNEQFF. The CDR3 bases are TGCGCCAGCAGTGTCGAGCGGGCGCACTACAATGAGCAGTTCTTC.

Here the CDR3 DNA reads TGTGCCAGCAGTCGTCAAGGGGAGGGGATCAATGAGCAGTTCTTC. This gives the protein CASSRQGEGINEQFF. V is TRBV27 and J is TRBJ2-1; 7 nucleotides align to TRBD2. After removal of 5 bases from V and 6 bases from J, the junction contained 10 bases not matched to a gene. Germline V gene lookup returns CDR1 MNHEY and CDR2 SMNVEV (reference sequence). There are 15 residues in the CDR3.

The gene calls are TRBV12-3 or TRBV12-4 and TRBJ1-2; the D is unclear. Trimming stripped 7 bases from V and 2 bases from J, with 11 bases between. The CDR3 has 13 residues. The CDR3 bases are TGTGCCAGCATGCCCGGGTTCAACTATGGCTACACCTTC. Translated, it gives CASMPGFNYGYTF.

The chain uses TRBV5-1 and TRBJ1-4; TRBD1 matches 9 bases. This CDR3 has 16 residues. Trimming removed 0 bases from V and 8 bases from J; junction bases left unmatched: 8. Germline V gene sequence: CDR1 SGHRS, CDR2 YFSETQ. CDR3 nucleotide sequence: TGCGCCAGCAGCTTGGCCACGGGACAGGGAAACGAAAAACTGTTTTTT. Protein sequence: CASSLATGQGNEKLFF.

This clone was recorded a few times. CDR3 coding DNA: TGTGCCAGCAGCGTAGTCCCTAGCGGGGGGGGGAACAATGAGCAGTTCTTC. It codes for CASSVVPSGGGNNEQFF. V is TRBV9 and J is TRBJ2-1, with TRBD2 matching over 12 bases. The CDR3 loop spans 17 amino acids. J was trimmed by 5 bases and V by 0 bases; bases with no gene match: 6. From germline, CDR1 is SGDLS and CDR2 YYNGEE.

CDR3: CASSYRTGTSYEQYF. The CDR3 bases are TGTGCCAGCAGTTATAGGACAGGGACTTCCTACGAGCAGTACTTC. The chain employs TRBV6-6 and TRBJ2-7; 8 nucleotides agree with TRBD1. Trimming at V came to 3 bases and at J to 1 base, leaving 5 bases not matched to a gene. Germline CDR1 and CDR2: MNHNY and SVGAGI (reference sequence). This CDR3 spans 15 amino acids.

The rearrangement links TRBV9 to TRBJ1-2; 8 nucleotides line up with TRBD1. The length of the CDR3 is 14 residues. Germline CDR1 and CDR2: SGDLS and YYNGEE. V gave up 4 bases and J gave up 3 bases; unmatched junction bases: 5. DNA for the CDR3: TGTGCCAGCAGCCTGACAGGGGACTACTATGGCTACACCTTC. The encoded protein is CASSLTGDYYGYTF.